This T cell receptor beta chain stems from a study of cytomegalovirus exposure and HLA in healthy donors. This table comes from immunoSEQ multiplex PCR, and its TCRdb copy is limited to in-frame clones, with some not included. The sample contains about 200,000 clones, about 82% of which appear only once. Specimen: PBMCs. This receptor was obtained from a young woman in good health and CMV-seronegative.

CDR3 bases: TGCGCCAGCAGCCAAGTAGGGCCTCAGGGTTTCCCCGGGGAGCTGTTTTTT. Translated, it gives CASSQVGPQGFPGELFF. The V gene is TRBV4-1, the J gene TRBJ2-2; tentatively, D is TRBD1 (5 bases). There are 17 residues in the CDR3. Trimming removed 1 base at V and 6 bases at J, with 18 bases between. The germline V gene encodes CDR1 MGHRA and CDR2 YSYEKL.